A single sample gave rise to the 20 T cell receptor beta chains below, sequenced in a study of cytomegalovirus exposure and HLA in healthy donors. Both 60 Vbeta primers and 13 Jbeta primers went into the PCR. This table comes from immunoSEQ multiplex PCR, and its TCRdb copy is limited to in-frame clones, with some not included. This table lists roughly 70,000 clones. The material sequenced was PBMCs. The origin of the receptors is a female donor in good health and CMV-seropositive.

The chain joins TRBV30 to TRBJ1-5; D not resolved. The V gene lost 2 bases and the J gene lost 1 base, with 3 bases spanning the gap. CDR1 and CDR2 from the germline V gene are GTSNPN and SVGIG (reference sequence). There are 12 residues in the CDR3. CDR3 amino acids: CAWSSSNQPQHF. The CDR3 nucleotides are TGTGCCTGGAGTTCGAGCAATCAGCCCCAGCATTTT. Full variable domain (missing parts from reference TRBV30 and TRBJ1-5): SQTIHQWPATLVQPVGSPLSLECTVEGTSNPNLYWYRQAAGRGLQLLFYSVGIGQISSEVPQNLSASRPQDRQFILSSKKLLLSDSGFYLCAWSSSNQPQHFGDGTRLSIL.

This chain's CDR3 is CASSQRIRDRGTEAFF. The CDR3, as DNA: TGCGCCAGCAGCCAAAGAATCCGGGACAGGGGCACTGAAGCTTTCTTT. This chain joins TRBV4-3 and TRBJ1-1; 10 positions match TRBD1. CDR3 length: 16 amino acids. V was pared by 2 bases and J by 4 bases, with 7 bases of the junction left unmatched. CDR1 is LGHNA and CDR2 is YSLEER in the germline V gene.

J is TRBJ1-1 and V is TRBV29-1; D ambiguous. The CDR3 runs 9 residues. Trimming took 7 bases from V and 3 from J, leaving 3 bases between them. Germline V lookup: CDR1 SQVTM, CDR2 ANQGSEA. The CDR3 region is CSADTEAFF. In DNA, the CDR3 is TGCAGCGCTGACACTGAAGCTTTCTTT.

This sequence joins TRBV2 and TRBJ2-5, with 9 nucleotides matching TRBD1. V lost 11 bases, J lost 5 bases, and 6 bases stayed unmatched. There are 12 residues in the CDR3. CDR1 and CDR2 (germline): SNHLY, FYNNEI. The CDR3 is CAGTGGAETQYF. The DNA of the CDR3 is TGTGCCGGAACAGGGGGCGCGGAGACCCAGTACTTC.

The chain is built from TRBV11-1 and TRBJ2-1, with TRBD2 identical over 10 bases. Germline V gene sequence: CDR1 SGHAT, CDR2 FQDESV (reference sequence). CDR3 length equals 14 residues. J gave up 7 bases and V 3 bases, and 3 bases lay outside the gene matches. In nucleotides, the CDR3 is TGTGCCAGCAGCTTTAGCGGGAGGCAGAATGAGCAGTTCTTC. Translated, it gives CASSFSGRQNEQFF.

The rearrangement joins TRBV29-1 to TRBJ2-1; 7 nucleotides line up with TRBD2. The trim removed 6 bases at V and 9 bases at J, leaving 14 bases unmatched. This CDR3 is built from 14 residues. CDR1 and CDR2 (germline): SQVTM, ANQGSEA. CDR3 sequence reads: CSVAYGLGRGEQFF. For the CDR3, the DNA is TGCAGCGTCGCGTACGGACTAGGACGGGGTGAGCAGTTCTTC.

The chain uses TRBV15 and TRBJ2-3, with D perhaps TRBD2 (7 bases). Germline V CDR1 and CDR2: LNHNV, YYDKDF (reference sequence). The V and J ends lost 5 bases and 4 bases respectively, with 16 bases between them. This CDR3 has 15 residues. This chain's CDR3 is CATSPSRGGPDTQYF. The DNA for the CDR3 is TGTGCCACCAGCCCTTCTAGGGGGGGGCCAGATACGCAGTATTTT. The whole variable domain, remainder taken from reference TRBV15 and TRBJ2-3, is DAMVIQNPRYQVTQFGKPVTLSCSQTLNHNVMYWYQQKSSQAPKLLFHYYDKDFNNEADTPDNFQSRRPNTSFCFLDIRSPGLGDTAMYLCATSPSRGGPDTQYFGPGTRLTVL.

This clone is deemed medium-sized by its frequency. J is TRBJ2-7 and V is TRBV7-9, with 7 bases aligning to TRBD2. V lost 5 bases to trimming and J lost 5 bases; unmatched junction nucleotides: 9. CDR3 size: 14 residues. Germline CDR1 SEHNR, CDR2 FQNEAQ (reference sequence). For the CDR3, the DNA is TGTGCCAGCAGCCTGAGGACTAGTCTCGACGAGCAGTACTTC. Translation gives CASSLRTSLDEQYF.

The J gene is TRBJ1-4, the V gene TRBV5-1; D might be TRBD1 (5 bases). CDR1 is SGHRS, CDR2 YFSETQ, per germline. This CDR3 contains 15 residues. V lost 3 bases to trimming and J lost 5 bases, with 14 bases between them. The CDR3 sequence is CASSSGSKLNEKLFF. The CDR3 nucleotides read TGCGCCAGCAGCTCAGGGTCAAAGCTAAATGAAAAACTGTTTTTT.

The chain employs TRBV7-2 and TRBJ2-2; no firm D call. Germline CDR1 SGHTA, CDR2 FQGNSA. This CDR3 contains 17 residues. V was cut by 6 bases and J by 0 bases, with 17 bases left in between. The CDR3 loop reads CASSSTGLAANTGELFF. The CDR3 DNA reads as TGTGCCAGCAGTTCCACCGGGTTGGCCGCGAACACCGGGGAGCTGTTTTTT.

The rearrangement joins TRBV10-2 to TRBJ2-7; 8 nucleotides agree with TRBD2. The CDR3 covers 14 residues. After removal of 6 bases from V and 4 bases from J, the junction contained 8 bases not matched to a gene. Germline V lookup: CDR1 WSHSY, CDR2 SAAADI. The CDR3 loop is CASSKTSGRYEQYF. The CDR3 DNA sequence: TGCGCCAGCAGCAAAACTAGCGGCAGGTACGAGCAGTACTTC.

The genes are TRBV4-3 and TRBJ1-2; D is uncertain. Trimming left V 0 bases short and J 0 bases short, with 11 bases between. This CDR3 has 16 amino acids. Looked up from germline, CDR1 is LGHNA and CDR2 is YSLEER. CDR3 coding DNA: TGCGCCAGCAGCCAAGACTCGAGGGTGACTAACTATGGCTACACCTTC. It specifies CASSQDSRVTNYGYTF.

This rearrangement joins TRBV6-5 to TRBJ2-2; D might be TRBD1 (6 bases). The CDR3 sequence is 14 residues long. Germline values: CDR1 MNHEY, CDR2 SVGAGI. V shed 8 bases and J shed 1 base, with 11 bases lying between them. The CDR3 nucleotides read TGTGCCAGCGGGACATCATGGAACACCGGGGAGCTGTTTTTT. It encodes CASGTSWNTGELFF.

This chain uses TRBV5-1 with TRBJ2-6; TRBD1 matches 7 bases. Unmatched junction bases numbered 0, after V lost 6 bases and J lost 0 bases. The CDR3 runs 14 residues. CDR1 is SGHRS and CDR2 is YFSETQ in the germline V gene. This CDR3 is CASTGGSGANVLTF. CDR3 DNA sequence: TGCGCCAGCACAGGGGGCTCTGGGGCCAACGTCCTGACTTTC.

This chain uses TRBV18 with TRBJ2-3; 7 bases are a match to TRBD1. J was trimmed by 7 bases and V by 1 base; bases with no gene match: 11. Germline CDR1 KGHSH, CDR2 LQKENI. This CDR3 has 16 amino acids. The CDR3 DNA is TGTGCCAGCTCACCACGAAGACAGGGACCCCGACATACGCAGTATTTT. This codes for CASSPRRQGPRHTQYF.

The chain combines TRBV5-1 with TRBJ2-7, with a possible D match to TRBD1 (6 bases). This CDR3 contains 16 residues. The germline V gene encodes CDR1 SGHRS and CDR2 YFSETQ. Between the trimmed V and J ends, which lost 1 base and 1 base, there was a span of 15 bases. The CDR3 coding sequence is TGCGCCAGCAGCTTGAAACAGGGATTGGGGTCCTACGAGCAGTACTTC. Amino acids: CASSLKQGLGSYEQYF. The full variable domain, with the rest looked up from reference TRBV5-1 and TRBJ2-7, is KAGVTQTPRYLIKTRGQQVTLSCSPISGHRSVSWYQQTPGQGLQFLFEYFSETQRNKGNFPGRFSGRQFSNSRSEMNVSTLELGDSALYLCASSLKQGLGSYEQYFGPGTRLTVT.

The gene calls are TRBV7-3 and TRBJ2-3; perhaps TRBD2 as D (5 bases). The CDR3 runs 13 residues. Germline loops: CDR1 SGHTA, CDR2 FQGTGA. The V end lost 5 bases, the J end lost 6 bases, and 12 bases lay between the germline ends. The DNA for the CDR3 is TGTGCCAGCAGCCCATCCTCGGGGGATACGCAGTATTTT. This gives the protein CASSPSSGDTQYF.

The chain recombines TRBV5-6 with TRBJ2-7, with D unclear. Trimming removed 0 bases from V and 3 bases from J, with 13 bases in between. The CDR3 is 15 amino acids. Germline V gene sequence: CDR1 SGHDT, CDR2 YYEEEE. CDR3 residues: CASSLVRRGYYEQYF. Here the CDR3 DNA reads TGTGCCAGCAGCTTGGTGAGGAGAGGCTACTACGAGCAGTACTTC.

The chain combines TRBV29-1 with TRBJ2-1, with 10 positions matching TRBD2. V was clipped by 6 bases and J by 4 bases; unmatched bases: 6. This CDR3 is built from 14 residues. Germline lookup yields CDR1 SQVTM and CDR2 ANQGSEA. The CDR3 loop reads CSVPRTSGYNEQFF. CDR3 nucleotides: TGCAGCGTCCCCCGGACTAGCGGTTACAATGAGCAGTTCTTC.

The chain is built from TRBV5-1 and TRBJ2-1; D is uncertain. This CDR3 comprises 14 residues. V shed 0 bases and J shed 5 bases, with 9 bases lying between them. From germline, CDR1 is SGHRS and CDR2 YFSETQ. CDR3: CASSLAGFNNEQFF. DNA of the CDR3: TGCGCCAGCAGCTTGGCCGGGTTTAACAATGAGCAGTTCTTC. Full variable domain (remainder filled in from reference TRBV5-1 and TRBJ2-1): KAGVTQTPRYLIKTRGQQVTLSCSPISGHRSVSWYQQTPGQGLQFLFEYFSETQRNKGNFPGRFSGRQFSNSRSEMNVSTLELGDSALYLCASSLAGFNNEQFFGPGTRLTVL.